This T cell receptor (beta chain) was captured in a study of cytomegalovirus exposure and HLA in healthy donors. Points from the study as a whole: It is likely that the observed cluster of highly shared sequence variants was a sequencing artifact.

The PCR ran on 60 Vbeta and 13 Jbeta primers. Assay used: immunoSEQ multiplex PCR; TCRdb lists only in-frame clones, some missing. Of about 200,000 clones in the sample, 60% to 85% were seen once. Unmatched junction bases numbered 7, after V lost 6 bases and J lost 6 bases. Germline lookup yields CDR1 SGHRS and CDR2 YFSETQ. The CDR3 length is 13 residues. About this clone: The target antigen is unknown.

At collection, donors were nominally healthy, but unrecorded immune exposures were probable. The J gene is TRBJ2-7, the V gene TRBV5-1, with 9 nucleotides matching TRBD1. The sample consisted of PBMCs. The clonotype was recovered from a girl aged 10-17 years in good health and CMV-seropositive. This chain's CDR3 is CASTLDRGSEQYF. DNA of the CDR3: TGCGCCAGCACCCTTGACAGGGGGAGCGAGCAGTACTTC.